This T cell receptor (beta chain) came from a study of cytomegalovirus exposure and HLA in healthy donors. Study-level information: Later analysis reported that the 110 or so validation repertoires shared the platform of the 600 to 750 first-cohort repertoires.

The ends lost 2 bases at V and 6 bases at J; junction bases unmatched: 3. Germline assignment: CDR1 GTSNPN and CDR2 SVGIG (reference sequence). This CDR3 region has 12 residues. Only in-frame clones appear in the TCRdb table, and some are missing; sequencing was by immunoSEQ multiplex PCR. The table lists around 180,000 clones, over 65% of them singletons. Whole-study results and caveats: Investigators reported 150 to 200 TCR beta chains as tied to cytomegalovirus. Per published reports, the classifier diagnosed cytomegalovirus status with high specificity and sensitivity.

In the case of this clone: What it binds is unknown.

Source material: PBMCs. This TCR came from a man aged 18-30 years in good health and CMV-seropositive. The chain is built from TRBV30 and TRBJ1-1, with 7 positions matching TRBD1. The DNA of the CDR3 is TGTGCCTGGAGTAGACAGGGCCCTGAAGCTTTCTTT. Amino acid sequence: CAWSRQGPEAFF.